This T cell receptor (beta chain) is from a study of identical twins. CDR1 is SEHNR, CDR2 FQNEAQ, per germline (reference sequence). V was trimmed by 5 bases and J by 2 bases, leaving 13 bases between them. The CDR3 covers 14 residues. TCRdb fed the 5' RACE reads into MiXCR, producing one record per CDR3 protein. Found here are 450,000 to 500,000 distinct CDR3 sequences, over 11% of them singletons; the top ten hold 0.95% to 1%. The same sample was also studied in work on yellow fever vaccine responses in identical twins. This second study notes: Twins' vaccine T cell responses were reported to seem partly convergent and partly personalized.

This sequence originates from a young woman in good health. The chain joins TRBV7-9 to TRBJ2-7; D unresolved. Sequencing used CD4+ T cells sorted from blood. The CDR3 loop is CASSPGVKPYEQYF. The CDR3 nucleotides are TGTGCCAGCAGCCCCGGCGTCAAACCCTACGAGCAGTACTTC.